What follows describes a single TCR beta chain. This sample was taken from a study of blood T cell repertoires in COVID-19. Study at large: From T cells, B-cell-depleted T cells, or PBMCs came the material, which was cDNA or gDNA.

The junction had 11 bases not matched to a gene; V was cut back by 3 bases and J by 4 bases. Germline CDR1 and CDR2: LNHNV and YYDKDF (reference sequence). The CDR3 loop spans 18 amino acids. Clones were sequenced by immunoSEQ multiplex PCR, and TCRdb holds only the in-frame ones, with some missing. The table records about 220,000 clones, about four fifths of them present only once. The V call is TRBV15, the J call TRBJ1-4; 10 nucleotides line up with TRBD1. The sequenced sample consisted of peripheral blood. The source is a woman of 80 years or more with acute or convalescent COVID-19. The CDR3 DNA reads TGTGCCACCAGCAGGGCCGGGACAGGGGAGTTAATTAATGAAAAACTGTTTTTT. Its protein is CATSRAGTGELINEKLFF.